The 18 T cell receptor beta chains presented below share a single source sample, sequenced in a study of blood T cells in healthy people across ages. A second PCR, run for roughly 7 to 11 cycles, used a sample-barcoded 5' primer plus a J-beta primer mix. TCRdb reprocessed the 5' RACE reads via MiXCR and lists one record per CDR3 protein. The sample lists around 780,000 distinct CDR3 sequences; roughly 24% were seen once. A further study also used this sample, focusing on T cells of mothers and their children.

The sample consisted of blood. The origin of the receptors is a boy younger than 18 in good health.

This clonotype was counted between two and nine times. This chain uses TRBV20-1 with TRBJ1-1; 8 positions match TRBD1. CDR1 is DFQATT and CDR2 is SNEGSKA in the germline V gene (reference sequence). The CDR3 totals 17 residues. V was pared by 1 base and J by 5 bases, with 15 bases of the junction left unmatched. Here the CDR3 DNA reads TGCAGTGCTAGAGTGTCAGGGACAGGTTTGAGGGGGACTGAAGCTTTCTTT. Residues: CSARVSGTGLRGTEAFF.

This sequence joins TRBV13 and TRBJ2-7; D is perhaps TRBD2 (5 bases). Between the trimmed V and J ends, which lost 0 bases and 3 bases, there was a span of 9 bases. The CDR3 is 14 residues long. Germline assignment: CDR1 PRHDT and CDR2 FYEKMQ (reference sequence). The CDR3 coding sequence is TGTGCCAGCAGCTTAGGTGGACTGAACTACGAGCAGTACTTC. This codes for CASSLGGLNYEQYF. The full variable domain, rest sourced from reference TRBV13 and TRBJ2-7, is AAGVIQSPRHLIKEKRETATLKCYPIPRHDTVYWYQQGPGQDPQFLISFYEKMQSDKGSIPDRFSAQQFSDYHSELNMSSLELGDSALYFCASSLGGLNYEQYFGPGTRLTVT.

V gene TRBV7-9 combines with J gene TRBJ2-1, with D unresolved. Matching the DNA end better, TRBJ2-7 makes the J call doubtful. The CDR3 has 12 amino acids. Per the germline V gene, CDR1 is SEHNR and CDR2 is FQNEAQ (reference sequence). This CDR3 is CASSAELREQYF. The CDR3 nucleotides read TGTGCCAGCAGCGCAGAACTCAGAGAGCAGTACTTC.

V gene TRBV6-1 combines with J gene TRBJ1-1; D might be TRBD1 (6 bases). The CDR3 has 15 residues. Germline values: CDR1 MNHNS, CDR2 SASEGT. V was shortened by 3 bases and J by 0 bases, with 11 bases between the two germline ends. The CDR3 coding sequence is TGTGCCAGCAGTGACCAAGGACAGTTGAACACTGAAGCTTTCTTT. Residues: CASSDQGQLNTEAFF.

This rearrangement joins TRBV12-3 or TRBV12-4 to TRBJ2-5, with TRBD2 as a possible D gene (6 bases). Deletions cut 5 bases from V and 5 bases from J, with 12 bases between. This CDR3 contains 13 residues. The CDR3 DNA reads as TGTGCCAGCAGTAGGGACTTCGGGGAGACCCAGTACTTC. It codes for CASSRDFGETQYF.

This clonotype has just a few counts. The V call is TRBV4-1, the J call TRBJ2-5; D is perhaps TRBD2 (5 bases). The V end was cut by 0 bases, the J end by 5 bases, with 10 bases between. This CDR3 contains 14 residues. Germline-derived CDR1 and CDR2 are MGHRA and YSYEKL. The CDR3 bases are TGCGCCAGCAGCCAAGATATACTAGGGGAGACCCAGTACTTC. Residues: CASSQDILGETQYF.

As DNA, the CDR3 is TGCAGTGCTAGGCTTGTTAGAAACTACGAGCAGTACTTC. This encodes CSARLVRNYEQYF. The chain employs TRBV20-1 and TRBJ2-5; D is undetermined. The DNA matches TRBJ2-7 better at its end, which makes the J call doubtful. Germline V gene data show CDR1 as DFQATT and CDR2 as SNEGSKA (reference sequence). The CDR3 has 13 amino acids.

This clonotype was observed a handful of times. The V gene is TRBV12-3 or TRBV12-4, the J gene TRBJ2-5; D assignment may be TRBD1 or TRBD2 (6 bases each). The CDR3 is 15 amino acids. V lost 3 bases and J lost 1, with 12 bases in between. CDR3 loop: CASSLPGGGQETQYF. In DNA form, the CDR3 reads TGTGCCAGCAGTTTGCCCGGAGGGGGCCAAGAGACCCAGTACTTC.

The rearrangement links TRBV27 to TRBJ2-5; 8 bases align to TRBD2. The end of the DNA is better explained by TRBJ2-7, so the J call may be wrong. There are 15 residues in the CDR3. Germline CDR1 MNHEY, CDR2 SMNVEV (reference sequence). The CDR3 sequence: CASSFWAGGSYEQYF. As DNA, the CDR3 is TGTGCCAGCAGTTTTTGGGCGGGGGGATCCTACGAGCAGTACTTC.

CDR3 sequence (DNA): TGTGCCTGGGGGCTCAGGTACACCGGGGAGCTGTTTTTT. It specifies CAWGLRYTGELFF. The V and J genes are TRBV30 and TRBJ2-2, with unresolved D. The CDR3 runs to 13 residues. V lost 5 bases and J lost 3, with 10 bases in between. Germline CDR1 is GTSNPN and CDR2 is SVGIG (reference sequence).

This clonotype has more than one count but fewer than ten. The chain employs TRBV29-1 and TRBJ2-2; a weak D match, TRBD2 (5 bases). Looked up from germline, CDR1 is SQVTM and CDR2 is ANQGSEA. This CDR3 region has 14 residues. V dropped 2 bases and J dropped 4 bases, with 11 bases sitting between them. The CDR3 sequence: CSVEPGSATGELFF. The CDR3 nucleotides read TGCAGCGTTGAACCGGGGTCGGCCACCGGGGAGCTGTTTTTT.

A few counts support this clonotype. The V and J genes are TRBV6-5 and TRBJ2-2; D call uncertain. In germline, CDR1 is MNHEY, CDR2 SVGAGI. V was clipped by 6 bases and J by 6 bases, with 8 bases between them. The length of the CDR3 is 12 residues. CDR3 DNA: TGTGCCAGCAGCCGGATCTCCGGGGAGCTGTTTTTT. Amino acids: CASSRISGELFF.

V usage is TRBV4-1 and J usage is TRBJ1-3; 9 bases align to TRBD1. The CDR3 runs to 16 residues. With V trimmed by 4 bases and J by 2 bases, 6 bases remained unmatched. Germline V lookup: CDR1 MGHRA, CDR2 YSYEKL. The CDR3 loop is CASSPKQGAPGNTIYF. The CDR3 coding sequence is TGCGCCAGCAGCCCAAAACAGGGGGCCCCTGGAAACACCATATATTTT.

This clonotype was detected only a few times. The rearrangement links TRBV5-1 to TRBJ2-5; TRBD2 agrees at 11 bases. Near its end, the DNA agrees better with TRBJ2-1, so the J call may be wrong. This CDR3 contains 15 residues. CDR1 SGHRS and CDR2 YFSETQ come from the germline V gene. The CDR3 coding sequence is TGCGCCAGCAGCTTGCTCGGACTAGCGGGCAACGAGCAGTTCTTC. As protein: CASSLLGLAGNEQFF.

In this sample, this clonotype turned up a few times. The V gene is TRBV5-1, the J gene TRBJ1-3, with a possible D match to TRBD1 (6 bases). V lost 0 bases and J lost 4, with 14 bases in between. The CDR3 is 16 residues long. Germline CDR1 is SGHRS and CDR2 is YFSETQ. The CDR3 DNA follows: TGCGCCAGCAGCTTGGATGACGTCGGACAGGGAAACACCATATATTTT. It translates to CASSLDDVGQGNTIYF.

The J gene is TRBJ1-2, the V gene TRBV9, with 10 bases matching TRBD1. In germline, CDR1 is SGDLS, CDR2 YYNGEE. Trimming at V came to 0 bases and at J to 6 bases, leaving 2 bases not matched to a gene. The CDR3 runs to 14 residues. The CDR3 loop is CASSVAGTGDGYTF. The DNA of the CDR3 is TGTGCCAGCAGCGTAGCGGGGACAGGGGATGGCTACACCTTC.

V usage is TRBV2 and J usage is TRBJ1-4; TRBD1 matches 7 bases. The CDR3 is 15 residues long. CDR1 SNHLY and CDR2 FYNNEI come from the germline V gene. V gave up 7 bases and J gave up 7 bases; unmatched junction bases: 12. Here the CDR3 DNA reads TGTGCCAGCATGCCAACAGGGGTAGGCCCTGAAAAACTGTTTTTT. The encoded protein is CASMPTGVGPEKLFF.

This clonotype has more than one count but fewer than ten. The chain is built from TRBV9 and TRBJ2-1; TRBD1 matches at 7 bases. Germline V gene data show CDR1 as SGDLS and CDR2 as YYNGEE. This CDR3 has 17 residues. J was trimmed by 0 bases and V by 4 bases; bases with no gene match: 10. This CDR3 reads CASSTTGSGSSYNEQFF. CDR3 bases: TGTGCCAGCAGCACGACAGGGTCGGGGAGCTCCTACAATGAGCAGTTCTTC.